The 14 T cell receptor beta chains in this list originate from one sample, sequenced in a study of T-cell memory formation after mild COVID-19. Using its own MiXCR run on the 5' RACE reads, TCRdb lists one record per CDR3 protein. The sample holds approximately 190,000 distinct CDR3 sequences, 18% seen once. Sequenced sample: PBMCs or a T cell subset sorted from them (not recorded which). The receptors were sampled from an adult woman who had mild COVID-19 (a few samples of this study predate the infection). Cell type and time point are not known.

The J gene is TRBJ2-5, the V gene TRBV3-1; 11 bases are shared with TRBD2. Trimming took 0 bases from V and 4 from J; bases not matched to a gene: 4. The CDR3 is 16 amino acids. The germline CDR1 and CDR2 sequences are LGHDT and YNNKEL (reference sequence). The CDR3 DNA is TGTGCCAGCAGCCAAGACGATAGCGGGAGGGGAGAGACCCAGTACTTC. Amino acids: CASSQDDSGRGETQYF.

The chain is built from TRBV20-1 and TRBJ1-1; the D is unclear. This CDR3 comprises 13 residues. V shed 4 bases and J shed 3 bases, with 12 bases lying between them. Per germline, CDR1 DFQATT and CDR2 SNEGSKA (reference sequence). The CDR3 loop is CSANLQSDTEAFF. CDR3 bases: TGCAGTGCTAATCTACAATCGGACACTGAAGCTTTCTTT.

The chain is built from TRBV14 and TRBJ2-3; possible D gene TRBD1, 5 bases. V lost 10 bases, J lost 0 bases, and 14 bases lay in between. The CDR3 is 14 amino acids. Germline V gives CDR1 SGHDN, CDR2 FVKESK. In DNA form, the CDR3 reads TGTGCCAACACGGACACCCCAAGCACAGATACGCAGTATTTT. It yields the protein CANTDTPSTDTQYF.

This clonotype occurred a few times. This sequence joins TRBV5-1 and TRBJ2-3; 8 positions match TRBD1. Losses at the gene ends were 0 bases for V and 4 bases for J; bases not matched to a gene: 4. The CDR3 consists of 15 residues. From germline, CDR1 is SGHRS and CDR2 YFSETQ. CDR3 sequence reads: CASSLEGQDPDTQYF. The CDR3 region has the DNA TGCGCCAGCAGCTTGGAGGGACAGGACCCAGATACGCAGTATTTT.

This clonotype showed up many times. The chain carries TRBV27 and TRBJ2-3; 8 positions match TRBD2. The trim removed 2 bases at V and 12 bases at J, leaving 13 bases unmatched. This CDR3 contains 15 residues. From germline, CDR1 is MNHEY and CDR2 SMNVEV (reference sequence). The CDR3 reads CASSLAAGGRPPQYF. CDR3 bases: TGTGCCAGCAGTTTAGCGGCGGGGGGCCGCCCTCCACAGTATTTT.

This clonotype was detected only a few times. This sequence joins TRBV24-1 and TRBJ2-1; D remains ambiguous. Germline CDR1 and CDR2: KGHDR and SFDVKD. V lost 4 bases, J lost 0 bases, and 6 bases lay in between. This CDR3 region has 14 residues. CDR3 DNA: TGTGCCACCAGTGACCGGAGCTCCTACAATGAGCAGTTCTTC. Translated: CATSDRSSYNEQFF.

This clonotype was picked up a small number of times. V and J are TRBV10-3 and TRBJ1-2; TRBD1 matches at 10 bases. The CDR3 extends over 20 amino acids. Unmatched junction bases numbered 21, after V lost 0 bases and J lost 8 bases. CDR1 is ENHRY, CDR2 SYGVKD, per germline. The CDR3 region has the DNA TGTGCCATCAGTGAGTCGAGGAGCAAGGGACAGGGGCAAGGATCGTGGGGCTACACCTTC. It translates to CAISESRSKGQGQGSWGYTF.

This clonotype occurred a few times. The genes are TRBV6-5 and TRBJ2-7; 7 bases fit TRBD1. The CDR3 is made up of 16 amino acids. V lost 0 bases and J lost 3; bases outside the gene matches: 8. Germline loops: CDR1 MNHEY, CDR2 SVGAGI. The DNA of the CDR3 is TGTGCCAGCAGTTACTCGACGGAAGGGGGCGGCTACGAGCAGTACTTC. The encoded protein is CASSYSTEGGGYEQYF.

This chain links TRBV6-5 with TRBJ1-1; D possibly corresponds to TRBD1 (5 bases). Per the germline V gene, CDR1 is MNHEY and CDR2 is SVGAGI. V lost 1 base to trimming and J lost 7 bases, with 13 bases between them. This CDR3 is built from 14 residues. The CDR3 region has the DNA TGTGCCAGCAGTTACTGGGGGAAGGCGGTTGAAGCTTTCTTT. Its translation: CASSYWGKAVEAFF.

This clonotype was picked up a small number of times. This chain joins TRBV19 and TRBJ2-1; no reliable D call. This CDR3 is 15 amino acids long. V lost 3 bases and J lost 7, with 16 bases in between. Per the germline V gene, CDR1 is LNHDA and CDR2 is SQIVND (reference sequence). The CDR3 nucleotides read TGTGCCAGTAGTATGAATCCTACCCCCCGGAATGAGCAGTTCTTC. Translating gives CASSMNPTPRNEQFF.

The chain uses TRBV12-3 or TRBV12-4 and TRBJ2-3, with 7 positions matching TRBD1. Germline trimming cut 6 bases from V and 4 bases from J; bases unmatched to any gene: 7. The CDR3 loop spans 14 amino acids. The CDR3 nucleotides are TGTGCCAGCAGGTCACAGGGGACCGCAGATACGCAGTATTTT. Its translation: CASRSQGTADTQYF.

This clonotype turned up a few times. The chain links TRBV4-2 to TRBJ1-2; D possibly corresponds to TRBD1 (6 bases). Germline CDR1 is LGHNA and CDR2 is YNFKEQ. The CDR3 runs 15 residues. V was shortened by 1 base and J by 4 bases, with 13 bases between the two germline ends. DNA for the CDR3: TGTGCCAGCAGCCAAGGGACAGTTCCCGGCTATGGCTACACCTTC. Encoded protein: CASSQGTVPGYGYTF.

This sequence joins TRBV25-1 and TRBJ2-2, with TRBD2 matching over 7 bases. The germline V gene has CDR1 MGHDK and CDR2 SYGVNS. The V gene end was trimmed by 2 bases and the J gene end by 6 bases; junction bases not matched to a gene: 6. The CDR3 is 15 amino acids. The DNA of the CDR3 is TGTGCCAGCAGTGAACTCCTTCGGGGGGCCGGGGAGCTGTTTTTT. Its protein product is CASSELLRGAGELFF.

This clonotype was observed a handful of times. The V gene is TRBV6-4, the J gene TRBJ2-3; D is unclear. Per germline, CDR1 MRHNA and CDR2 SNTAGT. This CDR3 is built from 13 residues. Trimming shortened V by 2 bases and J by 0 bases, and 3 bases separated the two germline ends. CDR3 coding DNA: TGTGCCAGCAGTGACACTAGCACAGATACGCAGTATTTT. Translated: CASSDTSTDTQYF.